These 31 T cell receptor beta chains were sequenced from one sample in a study of CD8+ T cells in alopecia areata. The sequencing template was cDNA reverse transcribed from extracted RNA. Sequencing used immunoSEQ multiplex PCR; TCRdb keeps in-frame clones, though not all of them. This sample has 150,000 to 200,000 clones, with about 60% found just once. The treatment is: oral pan-JAK inhibitor, 5-10 mg twice daily. Here the sequenced sample was CD4+ T cells sorted from blood, taken at week 4, from a patient treated with tofacitinib. Source of these receptors: a human donor with alopecia areata.

The J gene is TRBJ2-2, the V gene TRBV9; D not resolved. Trimming shortened V by 6 bases and J by 2 bases, and 11 bases separated the two germline ends. The CDR3 extends over 14 amino acids. Germline CDR1 and CDR2: SGDLS and YYNGEE. CDR3 nucleotide sequence: TGTGCCAGCACCCTGACCACCAACACCGGGGAGCTGTTTTTT. This gives the protein CASTLTTNTGELFF.

The gene calls are TRBV4-2 and TRBJ2-7; D is ambiguous. With 0 bases removed from V and 4 bases from J, the gap between germline ends came to 7 bases. The CDR3 is made up of 13 amino acids. Germline V CDR1 and CDR2: LGHNA, YNFKEQ. CDR3 protein: CASSQDWWYEQYF. The CDR3 DNA reads as TGTGCCAGCAGCCAAGACTGGTGGTACGAGCAGTACTTC.

This clone appeared a few times. This sequence joins TRBV6-6 and TRBJ2-7, with D possibly called TRBD1 or TRBD2 (5 bases each). This CDR3 is 15 amino acids long. V was trimmed by 4 bases and J by 0 bases, leaving 13 bases between them. Germline lookup yields CDR1 MNHNY and CDR2 SVGAGI (reference sequence). CDR3 region: CASSLRGVDSYEQYF. In DNA, the CDR3 is TGTGCCAGCAGTTTGAGGGGCGTCGACTCCTACGAGCAGTACTTC.

V and J are TRBV7-2 and TRBJ2-5; D ambiguous. Between the trimmed V and J ends, which lost 1 base and 7 bases, there was a span of 10 bases. The length of the CDR3 is 13 residues. Germline V gene data show CDR1 as SGHTA and CDR2 as FQGNSA. CDR3 DNA: TGTGCCAGCAGCTTAGTCCCAGCCGGGACCCAGTACTTC. Translating it yields CASSLVPAGTQYF.

This chain connects TRBV5-1 to TRBJ2-3; D is uncertain. Germline CDR1 SGHRS, CDR2 YFSETQ. This CDR3 comprises 15 residues. Trimming cost V 5 bases and J 0 bases, with 13 bases left between them. CDR3 amino acids: CASRETQTSTDTQYF. DNA of the CDR3: TGCGCCAGCAGGGAGACTCAGACCAGCACAGATACGCAGTATTTT. Looking up the rest from reference TRBV5-1 and TRBJ2-3 gives the full variable domain: KAGVTQTPRYLIKTRGQQVTLSCSPISGHRSVSWYQQTPGQGLQFLFEYFSETQRNKGNFPGRFSGRQFSNSRSEMNVSTLELGDSALYLCASRETQTSTDTQYFGPGTRLTVL.

This clone showed up many times. The V and J genes are TRBV7-2 and TRBJ2-7, with 12 positions matching TRBD2. The ends lost 2 bases at V and 0 bases at J; junction bases unmatched: 5. CDR1 and CDR2 (germline): SGHTA, FQGNSA. The CDR3 extends over 17 amino acids. CDR3 in DNA: TGTGCCAGCAGCTTAAAGCCGGGACTAGCGGGCTCCTACGAGCAGTACTTC. Translated, it gives CASSLKPGLAGSYEQYF. Based on the CDR3 plus reference TRBV7-2 and TRBJ2-7, the full variable domain is GAGVSQSPSNKVTEKGKDVELRCDPISGHTALYWYRQSLGQGLEFLIYFQGNSAPDKSGLPSDRFSAERTGGSVSTLTIQRTQQEDSAVYLCASSLKPGLAGSYEQYFGPGTRLTVT.

The rearrangement uses TRBV27 and TRBJ1-2; TRBD1 might be the D (5 bases). V was pared by 7 bases and J by 8 bases, with 20 bases between. Germline CDR1 MNHEY, CDR2 SMNVEV (reference sequence). This CDR3 comprises 14 residues. CDR3 nucleotides: TGTGCCAGCACTCCTCGCGGGCAGGGAAAAGGCTACACCTTC. It encodes CASTPRGQGKGYTF.

This chain links TRBV2 with TRBJ2-5; D might be TRBD1 or TRBD2, each matching 7 bases. The CDR3 covers 17 residues. V was pared by 3 bases and J by 4 bases, with 21 bases between. Germline V lookup: CDR1 SNHLY, CDR2 FYNNEI. This CDR3 reads CASSEGDSGAILETQYF. CDR3 in DNA: TGTGCCAGCAGTGAGGGGGACAGCGGGGCGATCCTAGAGACCCAGTACTTC.

This rearrangement joins TRBV29-1 to TRBJ1-2; TRBD1 aligns across 7 bases. Germline V lookup: CDR1 SQVTM, CDR2 ANQGSEA. After removal of 5 bases from V and 0 bases from J, the junction contained 15 bases not matched to a gene. The CDR3 runs to 17 residues. Written as DNA, the CDR3 is TGCAGCGTTCTCCGACAGGGAAGCCTGGAGGCTAACTATGGCTACACCTTC. Its protein is CSVLRQGSLEANYGYTF.

This clone was counted a few times. V and J are TRBV4-3 and TRBJ1-5, with D uncertain. CDR3 size: 15 residues. The V and J ends lost 1 base and 5 bases respectively, with 12 bases between them. Germline lookup yields CDR1 LGHNA and CDR2 YSLEER. This CDR3 reads CASSQVWPVDQPQHF. In nucleotides, the CDR3 is TGCGCCAGCAGCCAAGTTTGGCCAGTCGATCAGCCCCAGCATTTT.

The chain uses TRBV7-9 and TRBJ1-4; 7 bases align to TRBD1. Per germline, CDR1 SEHNR and CDR2 FQNEAQ (reference sequence). The CDR3 has 14 amino acids. V was clipped by 5 bases and J by 5 bases; unmatched bases: 5. The CDR3 DNA sequence: TGTGCCAGCAGCGCCATGACAGGGAATGAAAAACTGTTTTTT. Translating it yields CASSAMTGNEKLFF.

The rearrangement uses TRBV14 and TRBJ2-7; D unresolved. V lost 0 bases and J 1 base, leaving 10 bases between the germline ends. CDR3 length equals 15 residues. Germline V gene sequence: CDR1 SGHDN, CDR2 FVKESK. As DNA, the CDR3 is TGTGCCAGCAGCCAAGATCTTTCCAAATCCTACGAGCAGTACTTC. It codes for CASSQDLSKSYEQYF.

In its sample, this clone was seen a few times. This chain uses TRBV4-1 with TRBJ2-3; 12 bases map to TRBD2. V gave up 1 base and J gave up 5 bases; unmatched junction bases: 7. The V gene's germline CDR1 is MGHRA and CDR2 YSYEKL. This CDR3 is built from 17 residues. The chain's CDR3 is CASSQVASGGAGDTQYF. The CDR3 region has the DNA TGCGCCAGCAGCCAAGTTGCTAGCGGGGGGGCCGGAGATACGCAGTATTTT.

The chain is built from TRBV10-3 and TRBJ2-2; TRBD2 matches at 11 bases. The CDR3 covers 15 residues. J lost 5 bases, V lost 6 bases, and 5 bases had no gene match. Germline CDR1 is ENHRY and CDR2 is SYGVKD. The CDR3 DNA follows: TGTGCCATCAGCAGTACTAGCGGGGGAACCGGGGAGCTGTTTTTT. It yields the protein CAISSTSGGTGELFF.

CDR3 sequence reads: CSVEDEKRTDFATNEKLFF. In DNA, the CDR3 is TGCAGCGTTGAAGATGAAAAAAGGACAGATTTTGCAACTAATGAAAAACTGTTTTTT. The chain links TRBV29-1 to TRBJ1-4; D possibly corresponds to TRBD1 (6 bases). The CDR3 loop spans 19 amino acids. V shed 0 bases and J shed 0 bases, with 20 bases lying between them. Germline lookup yields CDR1 SQVTM and CDR2 ANQGSEA.

The chain carries TRBV5-1 and TRBJ2-5, with D possibly being TRBD1 or TRBD2 (5 bases each). CDR3 length equals 14 residues. Germline assignment: CDR1 SGHRS and CDR2 YFSETQ. V lost 0 bases and J lost 5, with 11 bases in between. CDR3 loop: CASSLAPGTETQYF. The CDR3 DNA reads as TGCGCCAGCAGCTTGGCGCCAGGGACGGAGACCCAGTACTTC.

The J gene is TRBJ2-7, the V gene TRBV14; D is unclear. Germline CDR1 and CDR2: SGHDN and FVKESK. This CDR3 is 14 amino acids long. The V end lost 6 bases, the J end lost 4 bases, and 16 bases lay between the germline ends. The DNA of the CDR3 is TGTGCCAGCAGTCGGTCTCCCCTCAGTTACGAGCAGTACTTC. Protein: CASSRSPLSYEQYF.

V and J are TRBV30 and TRBJ1-6; 8 bases agree with TRBD1. The CDR3 consists of 15 residues. Germline assignment: CDR1 GTSNPN and CDR2 SVGIG (reference sequence). V was pared by 5 bases and J by 7 bases, with 10 bases of the junction left unmatched. CDR3 loop: CAWGVLRGLNSPLHF. CDR3 nucleotides: TGTGCCTGGGGGGTCCTCAGGGGGCTAAATTCACCCCTCCACTTT.

The V call is TRBV5-1, the J call TRBJ2-1; no reliable D call. Germline V gene sequence: CDR1 SGHRS, CDR2 YFSETQ. The ends were cut back, 1 base at V and 7 bases at J, with 12 bases in the middle. The CDR3 contains 14 residues. CDR3 residues: CASSLRQSDNEQFF. CDR3 DNA sequence: TGCGCCAGCAGCTTGAGGCAGTCAGATAATGAGCAGTTCTTC.

V and J are TRBV5-4 and TRBJ1-1; weak D call: TRBD1 (6 bases). The CDR3 consists of 16 residues. V gave up 0 bases and J gave up 0 bases, with 12 bases separating them. Germline CDR1 and CDR2: SGHNT and YYREEE (reference sequence). The CDR3 bases are TGTGCCAGCAGCTTGGGGTGGACAGTCATGAACACTGAAGCTTTCTTT. Its translation is CASSLGWTVMNTEAFF. Complete variable domain (other parts from reference TRBV5-4 and TRBJ1-1): ETGVTQSPTHLIKTRGQQVTLRCSSQSGHNTVSWYQQALGQGPQFIFQYYREEENGRGNFPPRFSGLQFPNYSSELNVNALELDDSALYLCASSLGWTVMNTEAFFGQGTRLTVV.

V is TRBV30 and J is TRBJ1-4; 7 bases line up with TRBD1. V lost 2 bases and J lost 8; bases outside the gene matches: 11. The germline V gene encodes CDR1 GTSNPN and CDR2 SVGIG (reference sequence). This CDR3 contains 15 residues. CDR3 bases: TGTGCCTGGAGTTTGGGGACAGCAGATGGGGAAAAACTGTTTTTT. Translated: CAWSLGTADGEKLFF.

This clone has just a few counts. The chain has TRBV29-1 and TRBJ1-1; D is unclear. The CDR3 is 12 residues long. The V gene's germline CDR1 is SQVTM and CDR2 ANQGSEA. V dropped 6 bases and J dropped 2 bases, with 10 bases sitting between them. CDR3 DNA sequence: TGCAGCGTCCGGGAAGGAAACACTGAAGCTTTCTTT. This sequence encodes CSVREGNTEAFF.

J is TRBJ2-3 and V is TRBV30, with D uncertain. This CDR3 region has 12 residues. The V end lost 5 bases, the J end lost 0 bases, and 6 bases lay between the germline ends. The germline gives CDR1 GTSNPN, CDR2 SVGIG (reference sequence). CDR3: CAWGASTDTQYF. The CDR3, as DNA: TGTGCCTGGGGCGCTAGCACAGATACGCAGTATTTT.

This clone was counted only a few times. V gene TRBV15 combines with J gene TRBJ2-5, with D unclear. The CDR3 has 12 residues. Germline V lookup: CDR1 LNHNV, CDR2 YYDKDF (reference sequence). V lost 5 bases, J lost 5 bases, and 9 bases lay in between. CDR3 bases: TGTGCCACCAGCGCCTTGGGGGAGACCCAGTACTTC. Translated, it gives CATSALGETQYF.

This clone was counted between two and nine times. The V call is TRBV29-1, the J call TRBJ1-2; possible D gene TRBD1, 6 bases. Germline lookup yields CDR1 SQVTM and CDR2 ANQGSEA. The CDR3 contains 12 residues. The ends were cut back, 7 bases at V and 1 base at J, with 10 bases in the middle. The CDR3 nucleotides read TGCAGCGCCGTGGACAGTAACTATGGCTACACCTTC. Translated: CSAVDSNYGYTF.

This rearrangement joins TRBV6-6 to TRBJ2-7; perhaps TRBD2 as D (7 bases). V lost 8 bases, J lost 0 bases, and 17 bases lay in between. This CDR3 has 15 amino acids. Germline V CDR1 and CDR2: MNHNY, SVGAGI (reference sequence). The chain's CDR3 is CASGAWGGPSYEQYF. CDR3 bases: TGTGCCAGCGGGGCCTGGGGGGGGCCCTCCTACGAGCAGTACTTC.

This rearrangement joins TRBV30 to TRBJ1-1, with a weak D call TRBD1 (6 bases). Germline CDR1 and CDR2: GTSNPN and SVGIG (reference sequence). Trimming pared 2 bases from V and 11 bases from J, leaving 18 bases between. CDR3 length: 13 amino acids. Here the CDR3 reads CAWSHGGRRGAFF. The CDR3 DNA reads TGTGCCTGGAGTCACGGGGGCAGGCGGGGCGCTTTCTTT.

There are a few counts of this clone. The J gene is TRBJ1-2, the V gene TRBV6-1; D is ambiguous. Deletions cut 7 bases from V and 4 bases from J, with 10 bases between. CDR3 length: 12 amino acids. CDR1 and CDR2 from the germline V gene are MNHNS and SASEGT. The chain's CDR3 is CASMVNPYGYTF. The CDR3 DNA sequence: TGTGCCAGCATGGTGAACCCCTATGGCTACACCTTC.

This clone came up a few times. The rearrangement joins TRBV28 to TRBJ1-5, with 7 bases identical to TRBD1. Germline V lookup: CDR1 MDHEN, CDR2 SYDVKM. Trimming cost V 8 bases and J 4 bases; bases outside gene matches: 2. The length of the CDR3 is 12 residues. CDR3 nucleotides: TGTGCCAGCGCACAGGGGAATCAGCCCCAGCATTTT. It translates to CASAQGNQPQHF.

This sequence joins TRBV7-3 and TRBJ2-2; TRBD1 might be the D (5 bases). The V end lost 5 bases, the J end lost 2 bases, and 12 bases lay between the germline ends. The CDR3 has 15 residues. Germline V gives CDR1 SGHTA, CDR2 FQGTGA. DNA of the CDR3: TGTGCCAGCAGCCCTTCAGGGCGAAACACCGGGGAGCTGTTTTTT. Protein sequence: CASSPSGRNTGELFF.

The gene calls are TRBV10-3 and TRBJ2-5; 7 bases agree with TRBD1. V lost 4 bases and J lost 7; bases outside the gene matches: 9. CDR1 and CDR2 from the germline V gene are ENHRY and SYGVKD. The CDR3 has 14 residues. The CDR3 nucleotides read TGTGCCATCAGTGGACAGGGCTCAAGAAGGACCCAGTACTTC. The encoded protein is CAISGQGSRRTQYF.